This T cell receptor delta chain comes out of a study of γδ T cells in repeated Plasmodium falciparum infection. Broader study findings: Malian donors came from one small rural village, predominantly one ethnic group.

Gammadelta T cells were flow-sorted from PBMC into Vgamma9/Vdelta2+ and Vdelta2-negative populations for bulk analysis. The CDR3 extends over 22 amino acids. Germline CDR1 TVYSNPD, CDR2 GDNSRS (reference sequence). V was clipped by 4 bases and J by 10 bases, with 49 bases between them. TCRdb re-called the multiplex PCR reads via CATT. The repertoire holds tens of thousands of delta-chain clones, with around 1.7% as singletons. This clone was recorded at least ten times. Its antigen is as yet unknown. The protein that TCRdb holds for this DNA derives from a much larger clone and differs from the translated DNA at residue 3, which likely indicates a read error; the protein shown here is translated from the DNA.

This sequence was found in a pool of human donors (malaria-infected and uninfected, not separated). The sequenced sample was gamma-delta T cells from blood. The chain has TRDV3 and TRDJ1, with D possibly TRDD2 on 6 matching bases. In the absence of a J gene in TCRdb, the DNA was matched to germline to assign it here. The CDR3 sequence: CASNHLLPPSVLSNIGGWRLIF. CDR3 nucleotide sequence: TGTGCCTCCAATCACCTTCTTCCTCCGTCGGTACTCTCAAATATCGGAGGTTGGAGACTCATCTTT.